The next 30 T cell receptor beta chains were all read from a single sample in a study of cytomegalovirus exposure and HLA in healthy donors (dated by TCRdb to the late 2010s). To prepare the library, the immunoSEQ multiplex PCR assay was applied. The multiplex PCR relied on a mix of 60 forward primers for TCR Vbeta segments and 13 reverse primers for TCR Jbeta segments. The table was pulled from immuneACCESS by TCRdb, which kept in-frame rearrangements only. Such tables lose some clones; where checked, under half of the loss comes from unresolved V genes, and the rest has no known cause. For this sample there are some 140,000 clones; 79% appear just once. 6.5% to 8% of the sample is held by the ten biggest clonotypes. The sample comprised PBMCs. All receptors come from a man in his forties or fifties in good health and CMV-seropositive.

This chain links TRBV15 with TRBJ2-7, with 7 nucleotides matching TRBD1. Germline CDR1 and CDR2: LNHNV and YYDKDF (reference sequence). The CDR3 has 15 amino acids. V dropped 1 base and J dropped 0; count of bases not matched to a gene: 3. The CDR3 is CATSRAGQLSYEQYF. The CDR3 bases are TGTGCCACCAGCAGAGCGGGACAGCTCTCCTACGAGCAGTACTTC.

The V gene is TRBV2, the J gene TRBJ2-6; D is unclear. V dropped 9 bases and J dropped 1 base, with 10 bases sitting between them. The CDR3 loop spans 14 amino acids. Per germline, CDR1 SNHLY and CDR2 FYNNEI. The CDR3 sequence: CASSPLSGANVLTF. As DNA, the CDR3 is TGTGCCAGTTCCCCCCTATCTGGGGCCAACGTCCTGACTTTC.

The J gene is TRBJ1-1, the V gene TRBV7-9; D gene uncertain. V lost 1 base and J 4 bases, leaving 10 bases between the germline ends. The CDR3 has 14 amino acids. From germline, CDR1 is SEHNR and CDR2 FQNEAQ (reference sequence). The CDR3 DNA reads TGTGCCAGCAGCTTAGTTGGCCGGGGCACTGAAGCTTTCTTT. Amino acid sequence: CASSLVGRGTEAFF.

CDR3 in amino acids: CASSLDRAGDGYTF. Written as DNA, the CDR3 is TGCGCCAGCAGCTTGGACAGGGCAGGCGATGGCTACACCTTC. The chain combines TRBV5-1 with TRBJ1-2, with D perhaps matching TRBD1 (6 bases). This CDR3 comprises 14 residues. Germline assignment: CDR1 SGHRS and CDR2 YFSETQ. V lost 0 bases and J 6 bases, leaving 12 bases between the germline ends.

This sequence joins TRBV10-2 and TRBJ2-1; 14 bases agree with TRBD2. Trimming removed 3 bases from V and 3 bases from J; junction bases left unmatched: 10. The germline V gene has CDR1 WSHSY and CDR2 SAAADI. The CDR3 runs to 19 residues. CDR3: CASSDGGLAGAGLYNEQFF. The CDR3 nucleotides are TGCGCCAGCAGTGATGGGGGACTAGCGGGAGCCGGACTCTACAATGAGCAGTTCTTC.

The chain recombines TRBV2 with TRBJ2-1; possibly TRBD2 for D (5 bases). The CDR3 is 14 residues long. The V gene's germline CDR1 is SNHLY and CDR2 FYNNEI. V lost 4 bases, J lost 0 bases, and 7 bases lay in between. CDR3 coding DNA: TGTGCCAGCAGTGTCGGGAACTCCTACAATGAGCAGTTCTTC. This codes for CASSVGNSYNEQFF.

This chain uses TRBV11-1 with TRBJ2-1; tentative D call: TRBD2 (6 bases). Trimming left V 5 bases short and J 15 bases short, with 29 bases between. Germline V gives CDR1 SGHAT, CDR2 FQDESV (reference sequence). The CDR3 sequence is 16 residues long. For the CDR3, the DNA is TGTGCCAGCAGCGTACCCTGGGACTTGACGGCGGGCGAACCGTTCTTC. Amino acid sequence: CASSVPWDLTAGEPFF.

The genes are TRBV6-5 and TRBJ2-1, with 7 bases that match TRBD2. Germline values: CDR1 MNHEY, CDR2 SVGAGI. Germline trimming cut 5 bases from V and 5 bases from J; bases unmatched to any gene: 6. This CDR3 is 14 amino acids long. The CDR3: CASSLGGGDNEQFF. The DNA for the CDR3 is TGTGCCAGCAGTCTCGGGGGAGGGGACAATGAGCAGTTCTTC.

This clone was seen a single time. This chain links TRBV27 with TRBJ2-2; 9 nucleotides line up with TRBD2. CDR3 length: 20 amino acids. Germline CDR1 and CDR2: MNHEY and SMNVEV (reference sequence). Trimming cost V 9 bases and J 0 bases; bases outside gene matches: 20. CDR3: CASQWGGLAGRPSNTGELFF. CDR3 coding DNA: TGTGCCAGTCAATGGGGTGGTCTAGCGGGAAGGCCGTCGAACACCGGGGAGCTGTTTTTT.

The V call is TRBV19, the J call TRBJ1-1; D is perhaps TRBD1 (5 bases). The CDR3 runs to 15 residues. Germline CDR1 reads LNHDA; CDR2 reads SQIVND (reference sequence). Trimming left V 6 bases short and J 4 bases short, with 18 bases between. The CDR3 region is CASRIQDFGGTEAFF. The CDR3 DNA sequence: TGTGCCAGTAGAATCCAGGACTTCGGGGGCACTGAAGCTTTCTTT.

CDR3 nucleotides: TGTGCCAGCAGAAGTCTAACAGGGGGCGCGGGAAAACTGTTTTTT. Protein: CASRSLTGGAGKLFF. The chain is built from TRBV6-1 and TRBJ1-4; 9 bases fit TRBD1. The V gene's germline CDR1 is MNHNS and CDR2 SASEGT. V gave up 6 bases and J gave up 10 bases; unmatched junction bases: 12. The length of the CDR3 is 15 residues.

The chain couples TRBV21-1 to TRBJ2-7; the table's D call, TRBD2, has no DNA check behind it. TRBV21-1 constitutes a pseudogene. The CDR3 extends over 16 amino acids. The CDR3 here is CASSQLAGKSSYEQYF. The CDR3 DNA sequence: TGTGCCAGCAGCCAACTAGCGGGCAAGAGCTCCTACGAGCAGTACTTC.

The chain combines TRBV25-1 with TRBJ2-1; weak D call: TRBD2 (5 bases). CDR1 is MGHDK, CDR2 SYGVNS, per germline. V gave up 6 bases and J gave up 10 bases, with 19 bases separating them. The CDR3 sequence is 14 residues long. The CDR3 is CASRRTGKGDEQFF. The CDR3 region has the DNA TGTGCCAGCAGAAGGACGGGCAAGGGAGACGAGCAGTTCTTC.

V and J are TRBV5-4 and TRBJ1-1; 10 bases are a match to TRBD1. The germline V gene encodes CDR1 SGHNT and CDR2 YYREEE (reference sequence). The CDR3 spans 14 residues. After removal of 5 bases from V and 4 bases from J, the junction contained 5 bases not matched to a gene. In DNA, the CDR3 is TGTGCCAGCAGAACGGGACAGGGGAGCACTGAAGCTTTCTTT. Protein sequence: CASRTGQGSTEAFF.

The rearrangement links TRBV21-1 to TRBJ2-1; TRBD1 is the table's D call and was not checked against the DNA. TRBV21-1 is given as a pseudogene. This CDR3 is built from 15 residues. The CDR3 sequence: CASSKGDRGRGEQFF. The CDR3 DNA reads as TGTGCCAGCAGCAAAGGGGACAGGGGGAGAGGTGAGCAGTTCTTC.

The chain uses TRBV12-5 and TRBJ2-1; maybe TRBD2 (7 bases). The CDR3 extends over 15 amino acids. V was shortened by 6 bases and J by 6 bases, with 18 bases between the two germline ends. CDR1 and CDR2 (germline): LGHNT, FRNRAP. The CDR3 coding sequence is TGTGCTAGTGGGCAAAGGGGGGGGCTCACCAATGAGCAGTTCTTC. As protein: CASGQRGGLTNEQFF.

The chain has TRBV9 and TRBJ2-2; 8 bases agree with TRBD2. The CDR3 contains 15 residues. In germline, CDR1 is SGDLS, CDR2 YYNGEE. V lost 0 bases to trimming and J lost 4 bases; unmatched junction nucleotides: 2. CDR3 bases: TGTGCCAGCAGCGTAGCAACTAGCGGCACCGGGGAGCTGTTTTTT. This gives the protein CASSVATSGTGELFF.

The sample holds a few counts of this clone. The gene calls are TRBV4-1 and TRBJ1-1, with D possibly matching TRBD1 (5 bases). V was cut by 1 base and J by 4 bases, with 13 bases left in between. CDR1 MGHRA and CDR2 YSYEKL come from the germline V gene. The length of the CDR3 is 15 residues. CDR3 nucleotide sequence: TGCGCCAGCAGCCAAGGGGCGCAGGGCTCCACTGAAGCTTTCTTT. It yields the protein CASSQGAQGSTEAFF.

This chain connects TRBV6-5 to TRBJ2-7; 12 bases are shared with TRBD1. Trimming removed 8 bases from V and 5 bases from J; junction bases left unmatched: 10. Germline values: CDR1 MNHEY, CDR2 SVGAGI. This CDR3 region has 15 residues. The CDR3 reads CASHTGTGGWNEQYF. CDR3 coding DNA: TGTGCCAGCCACACCGGGACAGGGGGCTGGAACGAGCAGTACTTC.

The chain joins TRBV6-5 to TRBJ2-3, with D maybe TRBD2 (5 bases). This CDR3 is 15 amino acids long. The V end was cut by 6 bases, the J end by 3 bases, with 16 bases between. CDR1 is MNHEY and CDR2 is SVGAGI in the germline V gene. CDR3 protein: CASSSPGRGTDTQYF. In DNA form, the CDR3 reads TGTGCCAGCAGCTCCCCGGGGAGAGGGACAGATACGCAGTATTTT.

This clone has only a few counts. The chain joins TRBV5-4 to TRBJ1-1; D is possibly TRBD1 (6 bases). CDR3 size: 14 residues. In germline, CDR1 is SGHNT, CDR2 YYREEE (reference sequence). Trimming pared 4 bases from V and 0 bases from J, leaving 10 bases between. As DNA, the CDR3 is TGTGCCAGCAGCCGGGAGGGGGTGAACACTGAAGCTTTCTTT. This translates into CASSREGVNTEAFF. The full variable domain, rest sourced from reference TRBV5-4 and TRBJ1-1, is ETGVTQSPTHLIKTRGQQVTLRCSSQSGHNTVSWYQQALGQGPQFIFQYYREEENGRGNFPPRFSGLQFPNYSSELNVNALELDDSALYLCASSREGVNTEAFFGQGTRLTVV.

There are a few counts of this clone. The chain couples TRBV2 to TRBJ2-5; TRBD2 is a possible D gene (6 bases). There are 13 residues in the CDR3. Germline V gene lookup returns CDR1 SNHLY and CDR2 FYNNEI. The germline V and J ends were trimmed by 7 bases and 3 bases, with 12 bases remaining between them. In nucleotides, the CDR3 is TGTGCCAGCAATTCAGAGCGGGAAGAGACCCAGTACTTC. It encodes CASNSEREETQYF.

V is TRBV5-1 and J is TRBJ1-1; D is unclear. The germline V gene has CDR1 SGHRS and CDR2 YFSETQ. V was pared by 0 bases and J by 4 bases, with 10 bases between. The CDR3 has 14 residues. The CDR3 reads CASSLGHRSTEAFF. CDR3 sequence (DNA): TGCGCCAGCAGCTTGGGACATAGGTCCACTGAAGCTTTCTTT.

The chain uses TRBV4-2 and TRBJ2-5; TRBD2 aligns across 11 bases. V lost 1 base, J lost 4 bases, and 8 bases stayed unmatched. The V gene's germline CDR1 is LGHNA and CDR2 YNFKEQ. This CDR3 has 17 residues. The CDR3 DNA sequence: TGTGCCAGCAGCCAAGTCGGAAGACTAGCGGGACGAGAGACCCAGTACTTC. Protein product: CASSQVGRLAGRETQYF.

This clone was observed once. The chain links TRBV19 to TRBJ1-2; a possible D gene is TRBD1 (6 bases). CDR1 and CDR2 (germline): LNHDA, SQIVND (reference sequence). V was clipped by 11 bases and J by 2 bases, with 18 bases between them. This CDR3 is 14 amino acids long. DNA of the CDR3: TGTGCCTCTAGGGGGACACAAGGCAACTATGGCTACACCTTC. This translates into CASRGTQGNYGYTF.

This rearrangement joins TRBV28 to TRBJ2-7; 8 nucleotides agree with TRBD2. CDR3 length: 17 residues. CDR1 MDHEN and CDR2 SYDVKM come from the germline V gene. V trimming: 3 bases; J trimming: 0 bases; junction bases outside the gene matches: 10. Here the CDR3 reads CASSFPWGSGASYEQYF. The CDR3 DNA reads as TGTGCCAGCAGTTTCCCCTGGGGTAGCGGGGCCTCCTACGAGCAGTACTTC.

The V call is TRBV28, the J call TRBJ2-3; 11 bases map to TRBD2. Trimming removed 3 bases from V and 8 bases from J; junction bases left unmatched: 1. The CDR3 loop spans 13 amino acids. The germline V gene has CDR1 MDHEN and CDR2 SYDVKM. CDR3 amino acids: CASSFLAGGTQYF. Written as DNA, the CDR3 is TGTGCCAGCAGTTTCCTAGCGGGAGGTACGCAGTATTTT.

This chain joins TRBV9 and TRBJ2-5; TRBD2 matches 7 bases. The CDR3 is 14 amino acids. Germline CDR1 SGDLS, CDR2 YYNGEE. V dropped 3 bases and J dropped 4; count of bases not matched to a gene: 6. The CDR3 protein is CASSAEIAGETQYF. The DNA of the CDR3 is TGTGCCAGCAGCGCAGAAATAGCGGGAGAGACCCAGTACTTC.

The V call is TRBV5-1, the J call TRBJ2-4; 8 bases are shared with TRBD2. The junction had 9 bases not matched to a gene; V was cut back by 4 bases and J by 0 bases. CDR1 is SGHRS, CDR2 YFSETQ, per germline. The CDR3 sequence is 17 residues long. DNA of the CDR3: TGCGCCAGCAGCCCCCTAGCGGGCGTCGGAGCCAAAAACATTCAGTACTTC. Its translation is CASSPLAGVGAKNIQYF.

The chain recombines TRBV27 with TRBJ2-1, with 10 positions matching TRBD2. CDR3 length: 15 amino acids. Germline assignment: CDR1 MNHEY and CDR2 SMNVEV (reference sequence). The junction had 7 bases not matched to a gene; V was cut back by 4 bases and J by 7 bases. DNA for the CDR3: TGTGCCAGCAGTTGGACTAGCGGAGGAGGGAATGAGCAGTTCTTC. This sequence encodes CASSWTSGGGNEQFF.